The 27 T cell receptor beta chains below were found in one sample sequenced in a study of cytomegalovirus exposure and HLA in healthy donors. Vbeta (60) and Jbeta (13) primers were used in the PCR. The data were produced by immunoSEQ multiplex PCR, yet TCRdb's version contains in-frame clones alone and is incomplete. The sample includes 200,000 or so clones, roughly 80% of them seen just once. The sample was PBMCs. The source is a man between 45 and 60 years old in good health and CMV-seronegative.

The chain links TRBV9 to TRBJ2-5, with 7 bases identical to TRBD2. The trim removed 0 bases at V and 4 bases at J, leaving 6 bases unmatched. The CDR3 runs 15 residues. The germline CDR1 and CDR2 sequences are SGDLS and YYNGEE. As DNA, the CDR3 is TGTGCCAGCAGCGTAGTGGGGGGGTTCGGAGAGACCCAGTACTTC. This sequence encodes CASSVVGGFGETQYF.

The chain links TRBV4-1 to TRBJ2-7; TRBD2 might be the D (7 bases). CDR3 length: 15 residues. The V end lost 4 bases, the J end lost 5 bases, and 18 bases lay between the germline ends. The V gene's germline CDR1 is MGHRA and CDR2 YSYEKL. CDR3 coding DNA: TGCGCCAGCAGCCTTTATGGGGGCGGGGGCCACGAGCAGTACTTC. Translating it yields CASSLYGGGGHEQYF.

This clone has just one count. The chain uses TRBV27 and TRBJ1-5, with D perhaps TRBD1 (5 bases). The CDR3 sequence is 13 residues long. Looked up from germline, CDR1 is MNHEY and CDR2 is SMNVEV (reference sequence). The V and J ends lost 7 bases and 4 bases respectively, with 11 bases between them. The chain's CDR3 is CASTDSLNQPQHF. CDR3 bases: TGTGCCAGCACCGACAGCTTAAATCAGCCCCAGCATTTT.

The chain combines TRBV11-2 with TRBJ2-7; tentative D call: TRBD2 (6 bases). V lost 0 bases to trimming and J lost 3 bases, with 9 bases between them. This CDR3 comprises 14 residues. CDR1 is SGHAT and CDR2 is FQNNGV in the germline V gene. The CDR3 sequence: CASSLELGGYEQYF. The DNA for the CDR3 is TGTGCCAGCAGCTTAGAGTTGGGGGGCTACGAGCAGTACTTC.

This clone was counted a single time. V and J are TRBV5-6 and TRBJ2-3; D gene ambiguous. Germline V gene data show CDR1 as SGHDT and CDR2 as YYEEEE. The CDR3 spans 11 residues. V was clipped by 4 bases and J by 6 bases, with 6 bases between them. Here the CDR3 reads CASSRGDTQYF. The CDR3 DNA reads TGTGCCAGCAGCAGAGGTGATACGCAGTATTTT. Combining the CDR3 with reference TRBV5-6 and TRBJ2-3 gives the whole variable domain DAGVTQSPTHLIKTRGQQVTLRCSPKSGHDTVSWYQQALGQGPQFIFQYYEEEERQRGNFPDRFSGHQFPNYSSELNVNALLLGDSALYLCASSRGDTQYFGPGTRLTVL.

This chain joins TRBV7-9 and TRBJ1-2; weak D call: TRBD1 (6 bases). The V and J ends lost 4 bases and 8 bases respectively, with 11 bases between them. CDR1 is SEHNR and CDR2 is FQNEAQ in the germline V gene (reference sequence). This CDR3 contains 12 residues. CDR3 loop: CASSSGGLGYTF. CDR3 in DNA: TGTGCCAGCAGCTCGGGGGGGCTGGGCTACACCTTC.

The V gene is TRBV7-9, the J gene TRBJ1-1; 8 positions agree with TRBD1. Germline loops: CDR1 SEHNR, CDR2 FQNEAQ (reference sequence). The length of the CDR3 is 15 residues. V shed 3 bases, J shed 7 bases, and the junction held 10 bases outside the gene matches. As DNA, the CDR3 is TGTGCCAGCAGCTTGGACAGGGTGAAAGGTGGTGAAGCTTTCTTT. Translation gives CASSLDRVKGGEAFF.

This clone is a singleton in its sample. The genes are TRBV29-1 and TRBJ1-1; 8 bases line up with TRBD1. CDR3 length equals 12 residues. J was trimmed by 4 bases and V by 7 bases; bases with no gene match: 5. Germline-derived CDR1 and CDR2 are SQVTM and ANQGSEA. The CDR3 loop reads CSALTGGTEAFF. CDR3 coding DNA: TGCAGCGCTCTAACAGGGGGCACTGAAGCTTTCTTT.

The V and J genes are TRBV19 and TRBJ1-3; D unresolved. Trimming removed 4 bases at V and 0 bases at J, with 13 bases between. The CDR3 contains 16 residues. Germline lookup yields CDR1 LNHDA and CDR2 SQIVND (reference sequence). The CDR3, as DNA: TGTGCCAGTAGTACCGATCGGGATTTCTCTGGAAACACCATATATTTT. Translated: CASSTDRDFSGNTIYF.

The CDR3 DNA is TGTGCCATCAGTGAGGAGATACAGGGCTATGGCTACACCTTC. Translated: CAISEEIQGYGYTF. This rearrangement joins TRBV10-3 to TRBJ1-2; D perhaps matches TRBD1 (6 bases). V lost 2 bases and J lost 4, with 11 bases in between. The germline gives CDR1 ENHRY, CDR2 SYGVKD. The length of the CDR3 is 14 residues.

The chain uses TRBV6-5 and TRBJ2-5, with a possible D match to TRBD1 (5 bases). The last part of the DNA fits TRBJ2-7 better; the J call may be wrong. Germline V gives CDR1 MNHEY, CDR2 SVGAGI. The length of the CDR3 is 12 residues. DNA of the CDR3: TGTGCCAGCAAGGACACCTCCTACGAGCAGTACTTC. This translates into CASKDTSYEQYF.

The chain's CDR3 is CSVDISGNEQFF. The DNA for the CDR3 is TGCAGCGTTGACATCAGCGGCAATGAGCAGTTCTTC. This sequence joins TRBV29-1 and TRBJ2-1, with D possibly TRBD2 on 5 matching bases. V was pared by 3 bases and J by 6 bases, with 9 bases between. Germline CDR1 reads SQVTM; CDR2 reads ANQGSEA. The CDR3 covers 12 residues.

The chain links TRBV6-5 to TRBJ2-3; 11 positions match TRBD2. V gave up 6 bases and J gave up 5 bases; unmatched junction bases: 4. CDR1 and CDR2 from the germline V gene are MNHEY and SVGAGI. CDR3 length: 14 residues. CDR3 bases: TGTGCCAGCAGCCGAACTAGCGGGGGAGATACGCAGTATTTT. Translated: CASSRTSGGDTQYF.

This clone has just a few counts. The rearrangement uses TRBV6-6 and TRBJ1-6; perhaps TRBD1 as D (5 bases). V dropped 8 bases and J dropped 7 bases, with 9 bases sitting between them. There are 12 residues in the CDR3. Germline V CDR1 and CDR2: MNHNY, SVGAGI (reference sequence). CDR3 sequence reads: CASRDSNSPLHF. The CDR3 DNA reads as TGTGCCAGCCGGGACTCCAATTCACCCCTCCACTTT.

The chain is built from TRBV5-1 and TRBJ2-2; 9 nucleotides align to TRBD1. The CDR3 has 18 residues. Per the germline V gene, CDR1 is SGHRS and CDR2 is YFSETQ. Unmatched junction bases numbered 16, after V lost 4 bases and J lost 6 bases. DNA for the CDR3: TGCGCCAGCAGCCATGTCGTTCCGGGACAGGGCTTTTCCGGGGAGCTGTTTTTT. This translates into CASSHVVPGQGFSGELFF.

This chain uses TRBV15 with TRBJ1-5; TRBD1 matches at 9 bases. The CDR3 is 17 residues long. Germline V gene sequence: CDR1 LNHNV, CDR2 YYDKDF (reference sequence). Germline trimming cut 1 base from V and 7 bases from J; bases unmatched to any gene: 11. The CDR3 is CATSRVPPGQGLQPQHF. DNA of the CDR3: TGTGCCACCAGCAGAGTTCCACCGGGACAGGGACTACAGCCCCAGCATTTT.

The chain joins TRBV7-8 to TRBJ2-7, with unresolved D. Between the trimmed V and J ends, which lost 2 bases and 4 bases, there was a span of 9 bases. The germline gives CDR1 SGHVS, CDR2 FQNEAQ. The CDR3 runs 13 residues. The CDR3: CASSLSQIYEQYF. CDR3 nucleotide sequence: TGTGCCAGCAGCTTAAGTCAGATTTACGAGCAGTACTTC.

The chain's CDR3 is CASGSYRALQETQYF. DNA of the CDR3: TGTGCTAGTGGTTCTTACAGGGCCCTCCAAGAGACCCAGTACTTC. The genes are TRBV12-5 and TRBJ2-5; perhaps TRBD1 as D (6 bases). Trimming shortened V by 4 bases and J by 1 base, and 13 bases separated the two germline ends. Germline loops: CDR1 LGHNT, CDR2 FRNRAP. The CDR3 contains 15 residues.

This chain joins TRBV5-1 and TRBJ2-7, with TRBD1 matching 11 bases. Germline-derived CDR1 and CDR2 are SGHRS and YFSETQ. The V gene end was trimmed by 6 bases and the J gene end by 4 bases; junction bases not matched to a gene: 3. The CDR3 runs 13 residues. This chain's CDR3 is CASKGTGGYEQYF. DNA of the CDR3: TGCGCCAGCAAAGGGACAGGGGGTTACGAGCAGTACTTC. The whole variable domain, remainder taken from reference TRBV5-1 and TRBJ2-7, is KAGVTQTPRYLIKTRGQQVTLSCSPISGHRSVSWYQQTPGQGLQFLFEYFSETQRNKGNFPGRFSGRQFSNSRSEMNVSTLELGDSALYLCASKGTGGYEQYFGPGTRLTVT.

This chain joins TRBV6-5 and TRBJ2-7; TRBD1 matches at 10 bases. The junction had 3 bases not matched to a gene; V was cut back by 6 bases and J by 7 bases. The CDR3 totals 12 residues. The germline gives CDR1 MNHEY, CDR2 SVGAGI. DNA of the CDR3: TGTGCCAGCAGCCGGGGACAGGGGGAGCAGTACTTC. This translates into CASSRGQGEQYF.

This chain connects TRBV11-2 to TRBJ1-1, with D possibly TRBD1 on 6 matching bases. Germline V gene lookup returns CDR1 SGHAT and CDR2 FQNNGV. The CDR3 is made up of 14 amino acids. Between the trimmed V and J ends, which lost 0 bases and 8 bases, there was a span of 13 bases. CDR3 nucleotide sequence: TGTGCCAGCAGCTTAGATCCAGGGGTCCAAGAAGCTTTCTTT. Protein product: CASSLDPGVQEAFF.

This chain connects TRBV4-2 to TRBJ1-1; D gene uncertain. The CDR3 is 15 residues long. V was trimmed by 4 bases and J by 0 bases, leaving 12 bases between them. The germline CDR1 and CDR2 sequences are LGHNA and YNFKEQ. CDR3 sequence reads: CASSPGGEVNTEAFF. The CDR3 nucleotides are TGTGCCAGCAGCCCCGGCGGAGAGGTGAACACTGAAGCTTTCTTT.

Comment on this clone: Germline is not matched at one junction end, which may reflect a read error. The V and J genes are TRBV7-9 and TRBJ1-1, with 7 bases that match TRBD1. The CDR3 is made up of 13 amino acids. From germline, CDR1 is SEHNR and CDR2 FQNEAQ (reference sequence). The CDR3 is CSSSPKTGNEAFF. The CDR3 DNA follows: TGTTCCAGCAGCCCTAAGACAGGGAATGAAGCTTTCTTT.

This rearrangement joins TRBV6-5 to TRBJ1-1; unclear D gene. Trimming pared 2 bases from V and 4 bases from J, leaving 11 bases between. CDR3 size: 14 residues. CDR1 and CDR2 from the germline V gene are MNHEY and SVGAGI. The CDR3 spells CASSYGRGTTEAFF. The CDR3 DNA reads as TGTGCCAGCAGTTACGGTCGGGGTACCACTGAAGCTTTCTTT.

In its sample, this clone was seen a few times. V gene TRBV10-3 combines with J gene TRBJ1-1; tentatively, D is TRBD1 (6 bases). Germline loops: CDR1 ENHRY, CDR2 SYGVKD. The CDR3 extends over 13 amino acids. Trimming left V 11 bases short and J 1 base short, with 14 bases between. CDR3 amino acids: CASHGTQNTEAFF. The CDR3 DNA reads as TGTGCCTCCCATGGGACACAGAACACTGAAGCTTTCTTT.

This clone was seen once. The V gene is TRBV11-2, the J gene TRBJ2-1; D is possibly TRBD2 (5 bases). V lost 5 bases and J lost 9, with 17 bases in between. The CDR3 has 14 amino acids. CDR1 is SGHAT, CDR2 FQNNGV, per germline. CDR3 in amino acids: CASSPKASPLEQFF. The DNA of the CDR3 is TGTGCCAGCAGCCCCAAGGCTAGCCCCCTTGAGCAGTTCTTC.

This rearrangement joins TRBV15 to TRBJ1-1; a possible D gene is TRBD1 (6 bases). V lost 2 bases, J lost 2 bases, and 12 bases lay in between. This CDR3 has 15 amino acids. Per the germline V gene, CDR1 is LNHNV and CDR2 is YYDKDF (reference sequence). CDR3 sequence reads: CATSRIRTANTEAFF. DNA for the CDR3: TGTGCCACCAGCAGAATTCGGACAGCTAACACTGAAGCTTTCTTT.